This record looks at one T cell receptor beta chain sequence and its context. Its antigen is not identified. This entry is derived from a study of cytomegalovirus exposure and HLA in healthy donors. Study-wide background: The 90 to 150 validation repertoires, a later analysis reported, used the same platform as the 666 first-cohort repertoires. Study-level results: Accounts indicate the classifier identified cytomegalovirus status with strong specificity and sensitivity. Rarity marked most TCR sequences, yet some public TCRs occurred in many donors. Associated with cytomegalovirus, according to the listing, were 150 to 200 TCR beta chains.

Produced via immunoSEQ multiplex PCR; TCRdb's table is partial and in-frame only. The sample includes more than 300,000 clones, more than 80% of them seen just once. The V gene lost 6 bases and the J gene lost 3 bases, with 9 bases spanning the gap. The CDR3 covers 13 residues. Germline V CDR1 and CDR2: KGHSH, LQKENI. What was sequenced was PBMCs. The V call is TRBV18, the J call TRBJ1-5; D not certain. The sequence was obtained from a woman aged 18-29 years in good health and CMV-seronegative. Written as DNA, the CDR3 is TGTGCCAGCTCCGGTACCGACAATCAGCCCCAGCATTTT. Translating gives CASSGTDNQPQHF.